The present entry profiles one TCR beta chain with its context. The clone's antigen remains unknown. No base-level quality is on record; no much larger clone is a single base apart. The data belong to a study of shared clonotypes between healthy human individuals (TCRdb year 2020). Concerning the study at large: The cohort comprised two women and a few men aged 18 to 49 years. For each donor, three plates each were used for CD4 naive and CD4 memory, two plates were used for CD8 naive, and one plate was used for CD8 memory. Blood TCR repertoires of several healthy adults were deeply sequenced to estimate repertoire size and the extent of clonotype sharing between individuals. To increase sequencing depth and limit assay-specific biases, different laboratories used diverse techniques to prepare libraries and sequence TCR repertoires. Leukapheresis yielded between about 0.9 and 8.9 billion PBMCs per donor. Broad study findings and their caveats: Sampling was limited to blood, and TCR repertoires in tissue likely differ from TCR repertoires in blood. Larger estimated clonotype richness was generally found for naive subsets than for memory subsets. Clonotypes shared by all four sorted-subset donors showed higher generation probabilities than non-shared clonotypes. Based on pairwise subsampling, the degree of clonotype sharing among donors was expected to be affected by sequencing depth. Sharing across a few donors was observed for around 5% of naive CD4, 3% to 4% of naive CD8, around 2.5% of memory CD4, and less than 0.45% of memory CD8 clonotypes. Because the study included only a small number of donors, the genetic and exposure-history diversity represented was limited. Rarefaction of sorted-subset datasets indicated incomplete sequencing despite the large sequencing depth.

Using the deep immunoSEQ assay, TCR CDR3 regions were amplified from genomic DNA by multiplex PCR. Genomic DNA extracted from each cell subset was distributed evenly over all wells of several immunoSEQ 96-well plates, and each plate served as one replicate. For sorted subsets, 150 to 200 ng genomic DNA, equal to 30,000 to 35,000 T cell genomes, was loaded into each replicate PCR. Purified libraries were quantified with a Qubit 3.0 fluorometer, sized on a Bioanalyzer 2100, and re-quantified with the KAPA Library Quantification kit. Each immunoSEQ 96-well plate was sequenced on its own single-read 150-cycle Illumina NextSeq 550 flow cell. In the paper's pipeline: Because the immunoSEQ output included only junctional sequences and no quality scores, the filtering could not be the same as the filtering used for full-length reads. To assign V/J genes and CDR3, sequences were annotated against IMGT germline references using PyIR, a Python wrapper for IgBLAST v1.9. Reads were removed for weak V/J assignments (E-value above 1e-6), missing CDR3, stop codons, out-of-frame junctions, or ambiguous translated residues. A V3J clonotype was defined by an identical inferred V gene, J gene, and CDR3 amino acid sequence. Percentage overlap between repertoires was calculated by dividing the number of shared unique clonotypes by the size of the smaller repertoire. Three approaches were used to assess repertoire richness: RTK rarefaction, the Chao1 estimator, and Recon v2.1 estimates of unobserved clonotypes. Generation probabilities for all TCRbeta clonotypes obtained by the gDNA method from several donors were computed using OLGA. TCRdb limited this immuneACCESS table to in-frame rearrangements with V and J called. A share of clones is missing; checked studies link under half to unresolved V genes, and the rest is unexplained. V and J calls and clone size are as listed in that table; D and trimming were resolved from the DNA. The sample records 1.5 million to 2.5 million clones, roughly 95% of which are singletons. The biggest ten clones account for 1% to 1.5% of the sample.

Counted from cysteine to phenylalanine, this CDR3 has 15 amino acids. Here the CDR3 DNA is all that survives: 45 bases in frame from base 1. Germline trimming: 7 bases from V, 0 bases from J; junction bases outside gene matches: 8. The germline V gene yields SQVTM for CDR1 and ANQGSEA for CDR2. CD8 naive samples were obtained by positive selection for CCR7 among CD45RO-negative cells, yielding a CD45RA+CCR7+ population from which TemRA cells were excluded. The donors were healthy, HIV-negative adults who had no recently reported acute infections or vaccinations. Only Caucasian adults living in Nashville, Tennessee, USA were represented among the donors. Blood was collected by leukapheresis, and PBMCs were isolated by Ficoll-Histopaque density gradient centrifugation and then cryopreserved in liquid nitrogen vapor phase. Analytical flow cytometry was used to check the purity and quantity of every magnetically sorted T cell population. Genomic DNA was isolated from each sorted fraction and quantified by UV absorbance on a Nanodrop 2000c.

Sequenced material: naive CD8+ T cells sorted from blood. The cell subset or site label, read with the paper, signifies: CD45RA+CCR7+. The clonotype originates from a man between 18 and 35 years old in good health. Rearrangement joined TRBV29-1 to TRBJ2-1, and 8 bases in between align with TRBD1. The nucleotide sequence reads as follows: TGCAGCGGGAAGACAGGGGTAAGCTCCTACAATGAGCAGTTCTTC. The translation is CSGKTGVSSYNEQFF.